This passage covers 15 T cell receptor beta chains from one sample sequenced in a study of blood T cells in healthy people across ages (dated by TCRdb to between 2014 and 2017). Libraries were made using 5' RACE. The instrument was an Illumina HiSeq 2500. The second PCR ran for roughly 7 to 12 cycles and used a J-beta primer mix along with a sample-barcoded 5' primer. TCRdb's own reprocessing of the public reads used fastp at Q25 and MiXCR and kept productive beta chains. Rows are unified per CDR3 protein, each entry keeping the most common DNA and genes. The sample has over 1.5 million distinct CDR3 sequences on record, around half of them singletons. The ten largest account for approximately 2.1% of the sample. The sample comprised blood. Receptor source: a woman in her thirties or forties in good health.

Here the CDR3 reads CSVEGRVPYNEQFF. The CDR3 coding sequence is TGCAGCGTTGAGGGCAGGGTCCCCTACAATGAGCAGTTCTTC. The chain uses TRBV29-1 and TRBJ2-1; possibly TRBD1 for D (5 bases). Germline CDR1 is SQVTM and CDR2 is ANQGSEA. V lost 3 bases, J lost 2 bases, and 11 bases lay in between. CDR3 size: 14 residues.

This clonotype appeared a single time. The chain joins TRBV4-3 to TRBJ1-4; possibly TRBD1 for D (6 bases). Germline V gene data show CDR1 as LGHNA and CDR2 as YSLEER. CDR3 length equals 15 residues. Deletions cut 0 bases from V and 11 bases from J, with 16 bases between. CDR3 sequence: CASSQDSHLDSKLFF. The DNA of the CDR3 is TGCGCCAGCAGCCAAGACAGTCATCTGGACAGCAAACTGTTTTTT.

The V gene is TRBV13, the J gene TRBJ2-1; 13 positions match TRBD2. Near its end, the DNA agrees better with TRBJ2-7, so the J call may be wrong. CDR3 length: 17 residues. Germline V lookup: CDR1 PRHDT, CDR2 FYEKMQ (reference sequence). The CDR3 coding sequence is TGTGCCAGCAGCCCACGGACTAGCGGGAGCTCCTACAATGAGCAGTACTTC. Translating it yields CASSPRTSGSSYNEQYF.

The J gene is TRBJ2-1, the V gene TRBV28; D gene ambiguous. CDR3 size: 15 residues. With 5 bases removed from V and 7 bases from J, the gap between germline ends came to 18 bases. Germline V gives CDR1 MDHEN, CDR2 SYDVKM. The CDR3 region has the DNA TGTGCCAGCAGTCCTGACATGCTTATAACGAATGAGCAGTTCTTC. Its translation: CASSPDMLITNEQFF.

The V gene is TRBV29-1, the J gene TRBJ1-4; TRBD1 might be the D (6 bases). The CDR3 contains 13 residues. Germline loops: CDR1 SQVTM, CDR2 ANQGSEA. V lost 6 bases to trimming and J lost 8 bases, with 16 bases between them. The CDR3 spells CSVVDRIGEKLFF. As DNA, the CDR3 is TGCAGCGTCGTAGACAGGATAGGAGAAAAACTGTTTTTT.

The V and J genes are TRBV12-3 or TRBV12-4 and TRBJ1-6; D remains unclear. Between the trimmed V and J ends, which lost 6 bases and 3 bases, there was a span of 9 bases. CDR3 length equals 14 residues. CDR3 region: CASSPLGYNSPLHF. For the CDR3, the DNA is TGTGCCAGCAGCCCGTTGGGCTATAATTCACCCCTCCACTTT.

This clonotype was counted between two and nine times. This chain connects TRBV29-1 to TRBJ1-2; no firm D call. CDR3 size: 17 residues. CDR1 SQVTM and CDR2 ANQGSEA come from the germline V gene. Deletions cut 8 bases from V and 4 bases from J, with 29 bases between. CDR3 bases: TGCAGCTACTCCAGCTTCAGCCTCGGGGTGTATGGCTATGGCTACACCTTC. Protein sequence: CSYSSFSLGVYGYGYTF.

This clonotype was detected many times. The chain combines TRBV7-2 with TRBJ2-7, with TRBD2 identical over 8 bases. With 7 bases clipped from V and 2 bases from J, the junction kept 13 bases outside the gene matches. Germline V gene sequence: CDR1 SGHTA, CDR2 FQGNSA. The CDR3 runs to 16 residues. CDR3 nucleotides: TGTGCCAGCACCACGCGTGTCCGGCGGGGGGCCTACGAGCAGTACTTC. Translation: CASTTRVRRGAYEQYF. Full variable domain (remainder filled in from reference TRBV7-2 and TRBJ2-7): GAGVSQSPSNKVTEKGKDVELRCDPISGHTALYWYRQSLGQGLEFLIYFQGNSAPDKSGLPSDRFSAERTGGSVSTLTIQRTQQEDSAVYLCASTTRVRRGAYEQYFGPGTRLTVT.

The rearrangement links TRBV6-5 to TRBJ2-4, with D perhaps matching TRBD1 or TRBD2 (5 bases each). Germline assignment: CDR1 MNHEY and CDR2 SVGAGI. Trimming shortened V by 2 bases and J by 5 bases, and 10 bases separated the two germline ends. The CDR3 is 14 amino acids. The CDR3 is CASSYGGGENIQYF. The CDR3 DNA sequence: TGTGCCAGCAGTTACGGGGGTGGGGAAAACATTCAGTACTTC.

This clonotype was detected a few times. V gene TRBV25-1 combines with J gene TRBJ2-1; 9 bases agree with TRBD1. J gave up 7 bases and V 6 bases, and 4 bases lay outside the gene matches. The CDR3 spans 13 residues. Germline CDR1 reads MGHDK; CDR2 reads SYGVNS. The CDR3 DNA reads TGTGCCAGCAGACAGGGGGCGGTTAATGAGCAGTTCTTC. Translated, it gives CASRQGAVNEQFF.

The chain combines TRBV15 with TRBJ2-3, with D possibly TRBD2 on 5 matching bases. CDR1 and CDR2 (germline): LNHNV, YYDKDF (reference sequence). CDR3 length: 17 residues. Trimming shortened V by 0 bases and J by 5 bases, and 18 bases separated the two germline ends. CDR3 sequence: CATSREELARVGDTQYF. The DNA for the CDR3 is TGTGCCACCAGCAGAGAGGAGTTAGCGCGCGTGGGAGATACGCAGTATTTT.

For this clonotype: A junction boundary mismatches the germline segment, possibly from a read error. The chain combines TRBV12-3 or TRBV12-4 with TRBJ2-5; 7 bases agree with TRBD1. The CDR3 extends over 13 amino acids. The CDR3 nucleotides are TGTGCCAGCAGTCGTCGACAGGGAGAGGCCCAGTACTTC. This sequence encodes CASSRRQGEAQYF.

V is TRBV6-2 or TRBV6-3 and J is TRBJ1-2, with D maybe TRBD1 (6 bases). The CDR3 totals 14 residues. In germline, CDR1 is MNHEY, CDR2 SVGEGT. Trimming cost V 4 bases and J 4 bases, with 13 bases left between them. The chain's CDR3 is CASSSQGTSYGYTF. The CDR3 region has the DNA TGTGCCAGCAGTTCTCAGGGGACTAGCTATGGCTACACCTTC.

The V and J genes are TRBV5-1 and TRBJ1-1; TRBD1 matches at 9 bases. V was pared by 5 bases and J by 5 bases, with 13 bases of the junction left unmatched. CDR1 is SGHRS and CDR2 is YFSETQ in the germline V gene. This CDR3 has 16 amino acids. The DNA for the CDR3 is TGCGCCAGCAGTCCCGATACAGGGGGCCGGAATACTGAAGCTTTCTTT. This codes for CASSPDTGGRNTEAFF.

V usage is TRBV3-1 and J usage is TRBJ2-4, with 8 bases aligning to TRBD2. CDR1 is LGHDT and CDR2 is YNNKEL in the germline V gene (reference sequence). The CDR3 has 16 amino acids. Trimming cost V 3 bases and J 7 bases; bases outside gene matches: 11. CDR3 sequence: CASSHYPGGAGNIQYF. The DNA of the CDR3 is TGTGCCAGCAGCCATTATCCGGGGGGGGCTGGTAACATTCAGTACTTC.